This TCR beta chain was sequenced in a study of blood T cells in healthy people across ages. The CDR3 length is 12 residues. Germline V gives CDR1 MNHEY, CDR2 SVGAGI. V trimming: 10 bases; J trimming: 4 bases; junction bases outside the gene matches: 6. The use of a sample-barcoded 5' primer and a J-beta primer mix characterized a second PCR of about 6 to 11 cycles. TCRdb called the 5' RACE reads again in MiXCR, with one record for every CDR3 protein. The data show about 2 million distinct CDR3 sequences, around 48% seen once. Peripheral blood was drawn, ten milliliters per donor. The chain is built from TRBV6-5 and TRBJ1-2; 7 nucleotides align to TRBD1. Sequencing was done on a sample of blood. This sequence was found in a woman aged 40 to 50 in good health. CDR3 protein: CATQGVGYGYTF. The CDR3 DNA is TGTGCCACCCAGGGGGTGGGCTATGGCTACACCTTC.